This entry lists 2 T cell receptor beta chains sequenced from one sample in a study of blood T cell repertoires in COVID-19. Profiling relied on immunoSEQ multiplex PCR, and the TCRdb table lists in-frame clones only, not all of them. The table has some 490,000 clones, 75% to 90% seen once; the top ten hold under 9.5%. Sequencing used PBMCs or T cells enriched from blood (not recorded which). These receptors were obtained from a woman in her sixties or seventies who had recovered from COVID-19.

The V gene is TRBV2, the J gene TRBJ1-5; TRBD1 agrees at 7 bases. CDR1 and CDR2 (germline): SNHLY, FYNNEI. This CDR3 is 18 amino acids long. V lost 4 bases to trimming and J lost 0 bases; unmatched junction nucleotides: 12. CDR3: CASSARGQIIASNQPQHF. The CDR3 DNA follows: TGTGCCAGCAGTGCCAGGGGACAGATAATTGCTAGCAATCAGCCCCAGCATTTT.

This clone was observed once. Here the CDR3 reads CASSLSGGSYNEQFF. CDR3 sequence (DNA): TGTGCCAGCAGCTTATCTGGAGGGTCCTACAATGAGCAGTTCTTC. This chain connects TRBV7-6 to TRBJ2-1, with D possibly matching TRBD2 (6 bases). Per the germline V gene, CDR1 is SGHVS and CDR2 is FNYEAQ. The CDR3 contains 15 residues. Trimming shortened V by 2 bases and J by 1 base, and 9 bases separated the two germline ends.